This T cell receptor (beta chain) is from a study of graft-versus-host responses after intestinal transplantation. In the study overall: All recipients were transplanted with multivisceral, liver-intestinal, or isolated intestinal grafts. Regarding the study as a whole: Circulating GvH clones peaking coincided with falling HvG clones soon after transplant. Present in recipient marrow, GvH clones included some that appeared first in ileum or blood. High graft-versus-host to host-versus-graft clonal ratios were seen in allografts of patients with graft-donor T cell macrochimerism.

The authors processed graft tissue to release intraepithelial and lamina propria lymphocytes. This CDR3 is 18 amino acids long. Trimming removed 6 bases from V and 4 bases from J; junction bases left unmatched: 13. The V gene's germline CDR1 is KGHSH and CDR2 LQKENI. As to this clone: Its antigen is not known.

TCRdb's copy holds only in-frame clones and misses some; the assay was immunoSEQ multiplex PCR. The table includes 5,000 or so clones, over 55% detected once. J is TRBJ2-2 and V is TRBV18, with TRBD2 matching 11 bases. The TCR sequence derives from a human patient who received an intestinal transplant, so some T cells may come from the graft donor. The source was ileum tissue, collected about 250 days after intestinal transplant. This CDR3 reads CASSPAPLTSGATGELFF. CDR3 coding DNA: TGTGCCAGCTCTCCTGCTCCCTTGACTAGCGGGGCCACCGGGGAGCTGTTTTTT.